One sample yielded the 26 T cell receptor beta chains listed below, sequenced in a study of shared T cell receptors in the human thymus. Libraries were prepared by immunoSEQ multiplex PCR; TCRdb keeps only in-frame clonotypes and omits some of them. The sample lists under 450,000 clones, 85% to 95% occurring once. The sequenced sample was thymocytes. These receptors were collected from a human donor.

V usage is TRBV7-9 and J usage is TRBJ1-4; no definite D call. Trimming pared 0 bases from V and 0 bases from J, leaving 17 bases between. CDR1 and CDR2 (germline): SEHNR, FQNEAQ (reference sequence). This CDR3 contains 19 residues. The CDR3 nucleotides are TGTGCCAGCAGCTTAGCCCCCAGTCTTTCCCGAGCAACTAATGAAAAACTGTTTTTT. This encodes CASSLAPSLSRATNEKLFF.

The chain combines TRBV28 with TRBJ2-7, with D perhaps TRBD1 (6 bases). With 7 bases removed from V and 9 bases from J, the gap between germline ends came to 19 bases. The CDR3 is 13 residues long. Germline values: CDR1 MDHEN, CDR2 SYDVKM. DNA for the CDR3: TGTGCCAGCACACCCTCCAGGGGTCCGGGGCAGTACTTC. Amino acid sequence: CASTPSRGPGQYF.

The chain combines TRBV28 with TRBJ2-3; either TRBD1 or TRBD2 may supply D (5 bases each). Trimming cost V 8 bases and J 8 bases, with 8 bases left between them. CDR1 and CDR2 (germline): MDHEN, SYDVKM. CDR3 size: 10 residues. The CDR3 sequence is CASSGTTQYF. The DNA for the CDR3 is TGTGCCAGCTCTGGGACTACGCAGTATTTT.

The rearrangement uses TRBV4-1 and TRBJ2-1; perhaps TRBD2 as D (6 bases). V dropped 3 bases and J dropped 7 bases, with 10 bases sitting between them. The germline V gene encodes CDR1 MGHRA and CDR2 YSYEKL. The CDR3 has 13 residues. The DNA for the CDR3 is TGCGCCAGCAGCCAGACTAGGAGTAATGAGCAGTTCTTC. It translates to CASSQTRSNEQFF.

The V gene is TRBV27, the J gene TRBJ2-7, with D possibly matching TRBD2 (5 bases). Trimming took off 2 bases at V and 2 bases at J, with 19 bases between the two ends. The germline gives CDR1 MNHEY, CDR2 SMNVEV (reference sequence). The CDR3 loop spans 17 amino acids. This CDR3 is CASSLPPSPRAAYEQYF. Written as DNA, the CDR3 is TGTGCCAGCAGTTTACCCCCCTCTCCTAGAGCGGCCTACGAGCAGTACTTC.

The chain has TRBV5-6 and TRBJ2-7, with D unresolved. This CDR3 is 17 amino acids long. Deletions cut 6 bases from V and 0 bases from J, with 22 bases between. Germline loops: CDR1 SGHDT, CDR2 YYEEEE. CDR3 amino acids: CASITSSLGPNSYEQYF. CDR3 DNA sequence: TGTGCCAGCATCACGTCTTCCCTGGGCCCGAACTCCTACGAGCAGTACTTC.

V gene TRBV28 combines with J gene TRBJ1-2, with D hard to call. CDR3 length: 14 amino acids. Germline CDR1 MDHEN, CDR2 SYDVKM. V lost 6 bases, J lost 3 bases, and 14 bases lay in between. CDR3 DNA sequence: TGTGCCAGCAGCTCCGGGAAAGAGGACTATGGCTACACCTTC. The encoded protein is CASSSGKEDYGYTF.

The table lists this clone with a count of one. The chain combines TRBV5-5 with TRBJ2-7, with 10 bases lining up with TRBD2. V dropped 0 bases and J dropped 2; count of bases not matched to a gene: 5. CDR3 size: 16 residues. Germline V gene lookup returns CDR1 SGHKS and CDR2 YYEKEE (reference sequence). The CDR3 region is CASSLVTSGVAYEQYF. The DNA of the CDR3 is TGTGCCAGCAGCTTGGTAACTAGCGGGGTTGCCTACGAGCAGTACTTC.

J is TRBJ2-1 and V is TRBV4-3; TRBD2 aligns across 7 bases. The CDR3 length is 16 residues. V lost 5 bases and J lost 1; bases outside the gene matches: 8. Germline V CDR1 and CDR2: LGHNA, YSLEER. CDR3 amino acids: CASSYGGGISYNEQFF. DNA of the CDR3: TGCGCCAGCAGCTACGGCGGGGGAATATCCTACAATGAGCAGTTCTTC.

J is TRBJ1-3 and V is TRBV7-9; D possibly corresponds to TRBD1 (5 bases). The CDR3 runs 11 residues. CDR1 is SEHNR and CDR2 is FQNEAQ in the germline V gene (reference sequence). V was clipped by 5 bases and J by 8 bases, with 7 bases between them. In DNA, the CDR3 is TGTGCCAGCAGCCCGGGGGACACCATATATTTT. Residues: CASSPGDTIYF. The full variable domain, completed using reference TRBV7-9 and TRBJ1-3, is DTGVSQNPRHKITKRGQNVTFRCDPISEHNRLYWYRQTLGQGPEFLTYFQNEAQLEKSRLLSDRFSAERPKGSFSTLEIQRTEQGDSAMYLCASSPGDTIYFGEGSWLTVV.

The chain has TRBV30 and TRBJ2-5; 11 nucleotides align to TRBD2. The V gene end was trimmed by 4 bases and the J gene end by 4 bases; junction bases not matched to a gene: 23. The V gene's germline CDR1 is GTSNPN and CDR2 SVGIG (reference sequence). The CDR3 totals 20 residues. The CDR3 loop is CAWKIIRGTSGRERRETQYF. The CDR3 DNA sequence: TGTGCCTGGAAAATCATTCGGGGGACTAGCGGCAGAGAGAGACGAGAGACCCAGTACTTC.

The V gene is TRBV5-1, the J gene TRBJ2-3; 12 bases align to TRBD2. The CDR3 is 20 amino acids. Trimming cost V 0 bases and J 4 bases; bases outside gene matches: 15. Germline assignment: CDR1 SGHRS and CDR2 YFSETQ. CDR3 DNA: TGCGCCAGCAGCTTGGGAGTAGGACTAGCGGGACCGCCCCGCCCAGATACGCAGTATTTT. Its translation: CASSLGVGLAGPPRPDTQYF.

The chain carries TRBV6-5 and TRBJ1-4; 10 positions match TRBD1. The V segment lost 7 bases and the J segment 5 bases; nucleotides outside the gene matches: 4. Looked up from germline, CDR1 is MNHEY and CDR2 is SVGAGI. The CDR3 is made up of 14 amino acids. The CDR3 DNA follows: TGTGCCAGCACCCGACAGGGGGCCAATGAAAAACTGTTTTTT. Its translation: CASTRQGANEKLFF.

The chain employs TRBV28 and TRBJ2-1, with D perhaps TRBD2 (6 bases). Germline CDR1 and CDR2: MDHEN and SYDVKM. The V gene lost 5 bases and the J gene lost 8 bases, with 22 bases spanning the gap. This CDR3 has 16 amino acids. The CDR3 loop reads CASSPPLGPWEDEQFF. The CDR3 bases are TGTGCCAGCAGTCCCCCCCTGGGTCCCTGGGAGGATGAGCAGTTCTTC. The variable domain in full, with the rest retrieved from reference TRBV28 and TRBJ2-1, is DVKVTQSSRYLVKRTGEKVFLECVQDMDHENMFWYRQDPGLGLRLIYFSYDVKMKEKGDIPEGYSVSREKKERFSLILESASTNQTSMYLCASSPPLGPWEDEQFFGPGTRLTVL.

This sequence joins TRBV7-9 and TRBJ1-2; D is uncertain. The CDR3 runs 15 residues. Germline CDR1 reads SEHNR; CDR2 reads FQNEAQ (reference sequence). The V end was cut by 5 bases, the J end by 8 bases, with 21 bases between. CDR3 loop: CASSHKPPSVGGYTF. Written as DNA, the CDR3 is TGTGCCAGCAGCCATAAACCCCCCTCGGTAGGGGGCTACACCTTC.

The J gene is TRBJ1-4, the V gene TRBV19; possible D gene TRBD1, 6 bases. The germline CDR1 and CDR2 sequences are LNHDA and SQIVND (reference sequence). This CDR3 has 20 residues. The V and J ends lost 7 bases and 0 bases respectively, with 27 bases between them. The CDR3 DNA follows: TGTGCCAGTACCATAGGTGCCACAGGGATCATTCATGCAACTAATGAAAAACTGTTTTTT. This gives the protein CASTIGATGIIHATNEKLFF.

The chain couples TRBV10-3 to TRBJ2-2; possible D gene TRBD2, 6 bases. Germline V CDR1 and CDR2: ENHRY, SYGVKD. V lost 4 bases to trimming and J lost 4 bases, with 10 bases between them. The CDR3 totals 14 residues. The CDR3 protein is CAISVGRGTGELFF. CDR3 nucleotides: TGTGCCATCAGTGTCGGGAGAGGCACCGGGGAGCTGTTTTTT.

This chain links TRBV12-5 with TRBJ2-5, with D perhaps matching TRBD1 or TRBD2 (6 bases each). V was cut by 0 bases and J by 2 bases, with 13 bases left in between. The CDR3 has 16 residues. Germline V gene sequence: CDR1 LGHNT, CDR2 FRNRAP. For the CDR3, the DNA is TGTGCTAGTGGTTTGGTATTTGGGGGGCATCAAGAGACCCAGTACTTC. Translated, it gives CASGLVFGGHQETQYF.

This chain uses TRBV21-1 with TRBJ2-2. TRBV21-1 has pseudogene status. This CDR3 contains 17 residues. CDR3 in amino acids: CASRGSKGGPDTGELFF. The CDR3 DNA follows: TGTGCCAGCAGGGGTAGTAAGGGGGGTCCAGACACCGGGGAGCTGTTTTTT.

The rearrangement uses TRBV9 and TRBJ1-2; D gene unclear. The V gene lost 0 bases and the J gene lost 2 bases, with 8 bases spanning the gap. This CDR3 has 14 amino acids. CDR1 is SGDLS and CDR2 is YYNGEE in the germline V gene. The CDR3, as DNA: TGTGCCAGCAGCGTAGGACGGCTGAACTATGGCTACACCTTC. Its protein product is CASSVGRLNYGYTF. The full variable domain, with the rest looked up from reference TRBV9 and TRBJ1-2, is DSGVTQTPKHLITATGQRVTLRCSPRSGDLSVYWYQQSLDQGLQFLIQYYNGEERAKGNILERFSAQQFPDLHSELNLSSLELGDSALYFCASSVGRLNYGYTFGSGTRLTVV.

The chain has TRBV10-2 and TRBJ2-1; 13 positions agree with TRBD2. This CDR3 has 16 amino acids. Germline V lookup: CDR1 WSHSY, CDR2 SAAADI. With V trimmed by 4 bases and J by 6 bases, 6 bases remained unmatched. The CDR3 DNA is TGCGCCAGCAGTGCCGGACTAGCGGGAGAAAGCAATGAGCAGTTCTTC. It yields the protein CASSAGLAGESNEQFF.

The chain couples TRBV15 to TRBJ2-1; TRBD2 matches at 10 bases. Germline loops: CDR1 LNHNV, CDR2 YYDKDF (reference sequence). CDR3 length: 18 amino acids. The V segment lost 0 bases and the J segment 8 bases; nucleotides outside the gene matches: 13. CDR3 amino acids: CATSRDLGELAGIDEQFF. The CDR3 DNA reads TGTGCCACCAGCAGAGATCTAGGAGAACTAGCGGGGATCGATGAGCAGTTCTTC. Full variable domain (remainder filled in from reference TRBV15 and TRBJ2-1): DAMVIQNPRYQVTQFGKPVTLSCSQTLNHNVMYWYQQKSSQAPKLLFHYYDKDFNNEADTPDNFQSRRPNTSFCFLDIRSPGLGDTAMYLCATSRDLGELAGIDEQFFGPGTRLTVL.

This chain links TRBV28 with TRBJ1-2; unclear D gene. Germline V gene lookup returns CDR1 MDHEN and CDR2 SYDVKM. This CDR3 region has 13 residues. V was trimmed by 3 bases and J by 7 bases, leaving 12 bases between them. CDR3 loop: CASSFLNRGGYTF. The CDR3 DNA reads as TGTGCCAGCAGTTTTCTCAATCGAGGTGGCTACACCTTC.

J is TRBJ1-5 and V is TRBV6-5; D is unresolved. V lost 7 bases, J lost 4 bases, and 17 bases lay in between. The CDR3 consists of 15 residues. Germline V lookup: CDR1 MNHEY, CDR2 SVGAGI. The CDR3 loop reads CASKNTGLTNQPQHF. CDR3 nucleotide sequence: TGTGCCAGCAAGAACACGGGTCTCACAAATCAGCCCCAGCATTTT.

The genes are TRBV28 and TRBJ1-2, with D perhaps matching TRBD1 (5 bases). Trimming cost V 6 bases and J 1 base, with 15 bases left between them. In germline, CDR1 is MDHEN, CDR2 SYDVKM. This CDR3 has 15 residues. The CDR3 here is CASSAASGGNYGYTF. Here the CDR3 DNA reads TGTGCCAGCAGCGCGGCCTCGGGGGGTAACTATGGCTACACCTTC.

The V and J genes are TRBV11-3 and TRBJ2-7; 14 bases line up with TRBD2. Germline CDR1 SGHNT, CDR2 YENEEA. V shed 2 bases, J shed 5 bases, and the junction held 14 bases outside the gene matches. The CDR3 spans 19 residues. Here the CDR3 reads CASSLHRPGLAGEENEQYF. The CDR3 DNA sequence: TGTGCCAGCAGCTTACACCGCCCGGGACTAGCGGGAGAAGAGAACGAGCAGTACTTC.